Included here is one TCR beta chain sequence, with context. Antigen unknown. This sample stems from a study of shared clonotypes between healthy human individuals. About the study: With ages of 18 to 49, the donors were two women and a few men. Per donor, CD8 memory used one plate, CD8 naive used two, CD4 memory used three and CD4 naive used three. Regarding the study as a whole: Generally, estimated richness proved larger in naive subsets than it did in memory subsets.

Repertoires were generated with immunoSEQ multiplex PCR, while TCRdb's copy carries only in-frame clones and drops some. Of millions of clones in the sample, 85% to 95% were seen once. V lost 0 bases to trimming and J lost 5 bases, with 8 bases between them. Per germline, CDR1 SGHRS and CDR2 YFSETQ. CDR3 length equals 13 residues. The TCR sequence derives from a man aged 18 to 30 in good health. The sample taken for sequencing was naive CD4+ T cells sorted from blood. Subset in this sample: CD45RA+ positively selected. This sequence joins TRBV5-1 and TRBJ2-5, with unresolved D. CDR3: CASSLGGFETQYF. CDR3 coding DNA: TGCGCCAGCAGCTTGGGTGGGTTTGAGACCCAGTACTTC. The whole variable domain, remainder taken from reference TRBV5-1 and TRBJ2-5, is KAGVTQTPRYLIKTRGQQVTLSCSPISGHRSVSWYQQTPGQGLQFLFEYFSETQRNKGNFPGRFSGRQFSNSRSEMNVSTLELGDSALYLCASSLGGFETQYFGPGTRLLVL.